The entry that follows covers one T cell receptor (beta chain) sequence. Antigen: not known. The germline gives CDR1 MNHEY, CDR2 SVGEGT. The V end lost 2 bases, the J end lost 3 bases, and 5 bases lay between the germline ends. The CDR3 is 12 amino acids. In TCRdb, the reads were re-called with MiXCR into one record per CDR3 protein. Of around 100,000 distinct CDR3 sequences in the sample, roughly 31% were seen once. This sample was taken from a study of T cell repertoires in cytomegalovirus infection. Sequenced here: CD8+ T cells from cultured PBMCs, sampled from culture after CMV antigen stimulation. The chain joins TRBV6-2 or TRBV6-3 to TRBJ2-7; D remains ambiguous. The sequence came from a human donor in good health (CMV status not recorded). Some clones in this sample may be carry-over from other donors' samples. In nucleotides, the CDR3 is TGTGCCAGCAGTTACGTGGTCTACGAGCAGTACTTC. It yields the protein CASSYVVYEQYF.